The clone carrying this T cell receptor beta chain was seen more than once but under ten times. V was cut by 6 bases and J by 3 bases, with 12 bases left in between. CDR1 is SGHAT, CDR2 FQNNGV, per germline. This CDR3 has 13 amino acids. These data are taken from a study of blood T cells in healthy people across ages. A second about 7 to 12 cycle PCR used barcoded and J-beta primers. A single record per CDR3 protein comes from TCRdb applying MiXCR to the 5' RACE reads. The sample has approximately 730,000 distinct CDR3 sequences, approximately 55% seen once. Source material: blood. J is TRBJ2-7 and V is TRBV11-2; TRBD1 might be the D (6 bases). The receptor's source is a man at least 80 years old in good health. This CDR3 is CASRETGVYEQYF. The CDR3, as DNA: TGTGCCAGCAGGGAGACAGGAGTCTACGAGCAGTACTTC.